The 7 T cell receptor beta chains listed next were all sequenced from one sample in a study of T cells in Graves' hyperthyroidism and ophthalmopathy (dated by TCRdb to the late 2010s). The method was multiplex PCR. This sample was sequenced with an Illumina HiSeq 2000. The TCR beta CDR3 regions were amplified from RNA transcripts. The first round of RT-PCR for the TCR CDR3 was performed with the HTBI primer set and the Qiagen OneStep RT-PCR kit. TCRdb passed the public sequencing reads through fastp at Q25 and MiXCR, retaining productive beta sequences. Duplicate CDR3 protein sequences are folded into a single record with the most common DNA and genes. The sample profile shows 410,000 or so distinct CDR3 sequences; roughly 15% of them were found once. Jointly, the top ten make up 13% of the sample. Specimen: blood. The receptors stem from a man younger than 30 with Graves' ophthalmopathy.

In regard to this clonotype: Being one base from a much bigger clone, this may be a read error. CDR3 DNA sequence: TGTGCCAGCAGTGCCGGGAGGGGGCAAACTGAAGCTTTCTTT. The encoded protein is CASSAGRGQTEAFF. The V gene is TRBV2, the J gene TRBJ1-1, with 7 bases matching TRBD1. Germline CDR1 reads SNHLY; CDR2 reads FYNNEI. The J segment lost 5 bases and the V segment lost 4 bases, leaving 7 bases of the junction unmatched. The CDR3 covers 14 residues.

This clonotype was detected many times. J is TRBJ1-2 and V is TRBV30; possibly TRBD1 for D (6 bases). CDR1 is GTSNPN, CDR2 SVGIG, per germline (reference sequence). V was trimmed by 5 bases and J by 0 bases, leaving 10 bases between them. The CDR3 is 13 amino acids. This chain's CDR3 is CAWSTGANYGYTF. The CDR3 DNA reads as TGTGCCTGGTCGACAGGTGCTAACTATGGCTACACCTTC. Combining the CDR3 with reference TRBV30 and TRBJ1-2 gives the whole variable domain SQTIHQWPATLVQPVGSPLSLECTVEGTSNPNLYWYRQAAGRGLQLLFYSVGIGQISSEVPQNLSASRPQDRQFILSSKKLLLSDSGFYLCAWSTGANYGYTFGSGTRLTVV.

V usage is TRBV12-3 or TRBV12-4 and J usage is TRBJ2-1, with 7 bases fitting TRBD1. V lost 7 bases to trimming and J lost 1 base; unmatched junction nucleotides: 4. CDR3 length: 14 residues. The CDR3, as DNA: TGTGCCAGCACTTTGACAGGGTCCTACAATGAGCAGTTCTTC. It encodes CASTLTGSYNEQFF.

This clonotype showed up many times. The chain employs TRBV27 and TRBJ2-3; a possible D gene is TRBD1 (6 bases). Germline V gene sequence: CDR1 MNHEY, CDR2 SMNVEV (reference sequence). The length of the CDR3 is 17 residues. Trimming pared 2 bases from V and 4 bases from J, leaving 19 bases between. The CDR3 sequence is CASSLPTGQFFPDTQYF. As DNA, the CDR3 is TGTGCCAGCAGTTTACCCACTGGACAGTTCTTCCCAGATACGCAGTATTTT.

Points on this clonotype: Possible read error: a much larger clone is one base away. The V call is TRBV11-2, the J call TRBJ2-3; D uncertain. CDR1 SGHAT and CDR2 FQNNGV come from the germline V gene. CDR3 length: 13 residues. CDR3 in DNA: TGTGCCAGCAGCTTAAGTCTGGCAGATACGCAGTGTTTT. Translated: CASSLSLADTQCF. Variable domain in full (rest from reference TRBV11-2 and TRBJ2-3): EAGVAQSPRYKIIEKRQSVAFWCNPISGHATLYWYQQILGQGPKLLIQFQNNGVVDDSQLPKDRFSAERLKGVDSTLKIQPAKLEDSAVYLCASSLSLADTQCFGPGTRLTVL.

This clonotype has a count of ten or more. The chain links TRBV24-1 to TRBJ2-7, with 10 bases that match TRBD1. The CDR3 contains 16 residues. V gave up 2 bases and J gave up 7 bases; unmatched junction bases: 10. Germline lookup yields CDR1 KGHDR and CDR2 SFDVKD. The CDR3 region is CATSDWTGGLAWEQYF. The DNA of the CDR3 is TGTGCCACCAGTGATTGGACAGGGGGTTTAGCTTGGGAGCAGTACTTC.

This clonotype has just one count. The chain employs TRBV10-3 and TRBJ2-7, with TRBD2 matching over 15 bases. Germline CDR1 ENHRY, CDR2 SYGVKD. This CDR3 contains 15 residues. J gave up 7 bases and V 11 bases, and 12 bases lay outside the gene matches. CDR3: CAAINGLAGGREQYF. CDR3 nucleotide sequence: TGTGCCGCCATCAATGGACTAGCGGGAGGGCGTGAGCAGTACTTC.